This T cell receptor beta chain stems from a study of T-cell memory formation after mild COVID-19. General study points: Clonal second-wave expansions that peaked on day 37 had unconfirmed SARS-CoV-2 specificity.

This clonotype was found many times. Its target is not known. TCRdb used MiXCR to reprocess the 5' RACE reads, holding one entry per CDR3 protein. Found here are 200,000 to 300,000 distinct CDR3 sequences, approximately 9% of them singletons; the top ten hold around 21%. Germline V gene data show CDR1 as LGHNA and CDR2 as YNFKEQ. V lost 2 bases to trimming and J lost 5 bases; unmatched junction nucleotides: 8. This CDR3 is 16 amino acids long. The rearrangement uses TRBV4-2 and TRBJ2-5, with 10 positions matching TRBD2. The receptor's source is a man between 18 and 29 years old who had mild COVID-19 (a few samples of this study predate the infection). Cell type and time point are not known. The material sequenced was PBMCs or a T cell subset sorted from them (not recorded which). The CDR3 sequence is CASSQLSGGAAETQYF. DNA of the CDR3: TGTGCCAGCAGCCAATTGAGCGGGGGGGCCGCCGAGACCCAGTACTTC.